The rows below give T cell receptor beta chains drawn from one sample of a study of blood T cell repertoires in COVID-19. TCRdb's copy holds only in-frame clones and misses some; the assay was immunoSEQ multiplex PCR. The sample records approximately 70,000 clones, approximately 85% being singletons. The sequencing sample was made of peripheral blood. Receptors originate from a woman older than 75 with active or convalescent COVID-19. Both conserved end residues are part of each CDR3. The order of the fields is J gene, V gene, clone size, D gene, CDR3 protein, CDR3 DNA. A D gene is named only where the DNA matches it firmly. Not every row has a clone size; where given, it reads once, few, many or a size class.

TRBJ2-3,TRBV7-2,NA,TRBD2,CASSRLAGAAEVDF,TGTGCCAGCAGCCGTCTAGCGGGGGCCGCGGAGGTGGATTTT
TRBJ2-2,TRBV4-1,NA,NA,CASSQERGDTGELFF,TGCGCCAGCAGCCAAGAGCGGGGAGACACCGGGGAGCTGTTTTTT
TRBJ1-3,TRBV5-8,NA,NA,CASSPYPQQGPSGNTIYF,TGTGCCAGCAGCCCCTACCCTCAACAGGGCCCCTCTGGAAACACCATATATTTT
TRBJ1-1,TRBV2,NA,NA,CASSGTSGTEAFF,TGTGCCAGCAGCGGGACTAGTGGGACTGAAGCTTTCTTT
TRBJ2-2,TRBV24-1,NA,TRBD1,CATSDSGTGNTGELFF,TGTGCCACCAGTGATTCGGGGACAGGGAACACCGGGGAGCTGTTTTTT
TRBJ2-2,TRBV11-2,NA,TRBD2,CASSSIRGVGTGELFF,TGTGCCAGCAGTTCAATTCGGGGGGTCGGCACCGGGGAGCTGTTTTTT
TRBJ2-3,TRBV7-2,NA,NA,CASSPLRPAGSDTQYF,TGTGCCAGCAGCCCGCTAAGGCCCGCGGGGTCAGATACGCAGTATTTT
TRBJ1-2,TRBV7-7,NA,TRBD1,CASSLTGEANYGYTF,TGTGCTAGCAGCTTAACAGGGGAAGCTAACTATGGCTACACCTTC
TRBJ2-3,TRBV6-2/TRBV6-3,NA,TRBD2,CASSYKRLATDTQYF,TGTGCCAGCAGTTACAAGCGACTAGCTACAGATACGCAGTATTTT
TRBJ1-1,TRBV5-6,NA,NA,CASSSRVGTEAFF,TGTGCCAGCAGCTCTCGGGTCGGGACTGAAGCTTTCTTT
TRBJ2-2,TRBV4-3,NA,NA,CASSRTVPATGELFF,TGCGCCAGCAGCCGGACAGTCCCAGCCACCGGGGAGCTGTTTTTT
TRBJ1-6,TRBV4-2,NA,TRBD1,CASSQVGGQGPYSPLHF,TGTGCCAGCAGCCAAGTTGGGGGACAGGGCCCATATTCACCCCTCCACTTT
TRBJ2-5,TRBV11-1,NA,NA,CASEVETAGTQYF,TGTGCCAGCGAGGTGGAGACCGCCGGGACCCAGTACTTC
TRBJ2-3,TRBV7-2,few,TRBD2,CASSSTFSGVGTDTQYF,TGTGCCAGCAGCTCTACCTTTAGCGGGGTTGGTACAGATACGCAGTATTTT
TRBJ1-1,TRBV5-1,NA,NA,CASSFGLTTPEAFF,TGCGCCAGCAGCTTCGGGTTAACGACTCCTGAAGCTTTCTTT
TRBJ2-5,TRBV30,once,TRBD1,CAWSRDRAQETQYF,TGTGCCTGGAGCCGGGACAGGGCTCAAGAGACCCAGTACTTC
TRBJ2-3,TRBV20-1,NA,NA,CSASILGGRTQYF,TGCAGTGCTAGTATTCTCGGGGGTCGTACGCAGTATTTT
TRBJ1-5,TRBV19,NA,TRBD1,CASTRDRGKSQPQHF,TGTGCCAGTACCCGGGACAGGGGTAAGAGTCAGCCCCAGCATTTT
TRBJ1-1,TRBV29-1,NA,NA,CSVHGQNTEAFF,TGCAGCGTCCACGGACAGAACACTGAAGCTTTCTTT
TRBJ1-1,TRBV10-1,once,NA,CASSQGLNTEAFF,TGCGCCAGCAGTCAGGGATTGAACACTGAAGCTTTCTTT
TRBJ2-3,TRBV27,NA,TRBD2,CASKLAGVTDTQYF,TGTGCCAGCAAGCTAGCGGGGGTCACAGATACGCAGTATTTT
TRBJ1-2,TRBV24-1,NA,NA,CATSGTTNYGYTF,TGTGCCACCAGTGGGACAACCAACTATGGCTACACCTTC
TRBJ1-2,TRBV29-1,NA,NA,CSVRQGAGLPYTF,TGCAGCGTTCGTCAAGGGGCAGGGCTCCCCTACACCTTC